A selection of T cell receptor beta chains follows, all from one sample in a study of regulatory T cells in long-lasting Graves disease. Using its own MiXCR run on the multiplex PCR reads, TCRdb lists one record per CDR3 protein. The sample consists of 420,000 or so distinct CDR3 sequences, roughly a quarter of them appearing once. Source: peripheral blood mononuclear cells (PBMCs), taken when the disease was refractory, from a patient treated with antithyroid drugs. These receptor sequences come from a female donor with Graves disease. The CDR3 runs from the conserved cysteine through the conserved F or W. A D gene is named only where the DNA matches it firmly. Not every row has a clone size; where given, it reads once, few, many or a size class.

TGTGCCAGCGGAAAAAAGGGGGAGCGGAACGAGCAGTACTTC,CASGKKGERNEQYF,TRBV5-4,.,.,TRBJ2-7,14
TGTGCCAGCAGTGAGCTAGCGGGAGGACTGTTCTACGAGCAGTACTTC,CASSELAGGLFYEQYF,TRBV2,TRBD2,many,TRBJ2-7,16
TGTGCCAGCAGCAAGACAACAGGGACCTACGAGCAGTACTTC,CASSKTTGTYEQYF,TRBV5-5,.,few,TRBJ2-7,14
TGTGCCTGGAGTGTTTACCACAATCAGCCCCAGCATTTT,CAWSVYHNQPQHF,TRBV30,.,many,TRBJ1-5,13
TGTGCCAGCAGCCAAGATCTAGCGGGAGATACCCAGTACTTC,CASSQDLAGDTQYF,TRBV4-2,TRBD2,.,TRBJ2-5,14
TGTGCCACCAGCTTGCGGACTAACTCCTACGAGCAGTACTTC,CATSLRTNSYEQYF,TRBV15,.,few,TRBJ2-7,14
TGTGCCAGTAGTAAACCCAAAATAGGGGCGAAGCCCCTATATGGCTACACCTTC,CASSKPKIGAKPLYGYTF,TRBV19,.,few,TRBJ1-2,18
TGTGCCAGCTCGCCCGAAAGGTCCTACGAGCAGTACTTC,CASSPERSYEQYF,TRBV18,.,.,TRBJ2-7,13
TGTGCCATCAGCGCATTTTCTAGCGTGTCGAACACCGGGGAGCTGTTTTTT,CAISAFSSVSNTGELFF,TRBV10-3,.,many,TRBJ2-2,17
TGTGCCAGCAGTTGGACGGACAGCACAGATACGCAGTATTTT,CASSWTDSTDTQYF,TRBV28,.,few,TRBJ2-3,14
TGTGCCAGCAGCTTAGTGATCGGCGGCTACACCTTC,CASSLVIGGYTF,TRBV7-2,.,few,TRBJ1-2,12
TGTGCCAGCAGTGGCCTAGCGGGAGGAAACACCGGGGAGCTGTTTTTT,CASSGLAGGNTGELFF,TRBV2,TRBD2,many,TRBJ2-2,16
TGTGCCAGCAGCTTATCACCGGGACTGGGGAGCACCGGGGAGCTGTTTTTT,CASSLSPGLGSTGELFF,TRBV7-3,.,.,TRBJ2-2,17
TGTGCCAGCAGCTTAACGGGGATGAGCTCCTACAATGAGCAGTTCTTC,CASSLTGMSSYNEQFF,TRBV7-2,.,.,TRBJ2-1,16
TGTGCCAGCAGAAATCGTTTGGAGGGAGACACCGGGGAGCTGTTTTTT,CASRNRLEGDTGELFF,TRBV7-3,.,.,TRBJ2-2,16
TGTGCCAGCAGTGAACGAGGGAACTATGGCTACACCTTC,CASSERGNYGYTF,TRBV6-1,.,many,TRBJ1-2,13
TGTGCCAGCAGTCCCCGGATAACGAAGGGCACTGAAGCTTTCTTT,CASSPRITKGTEAFF,TRBV28,.,many,TRBJ1-1,15
TGTGCCAGTAGTCGATCAGGGAACTATGGCTACACCTTC,CASSRSGNYGYTF,TRBV19,.,many,TRBJ1-2,13
TGTGCCTGGAGACCGGGACAGGAGTACACTGAAGCTTTCTTT,CAWRPGQEYTEAFF,TRBV30,TRBD1,few,TRBJ1-1,14
TGTGCCACCAGTGATCCGGGACAGGGTTCAACTAATGAAAAACTGTTTTTT,CATSDPGQGSTNEKLFF,TRBV24-1,TRBD1,.,TRBJ1-4,17
TGTGCCAGCACCATAGGACGGGATGGCTACACCTTC,CASTIGRDGYTF,TRBV2,.,many,TRBJ1-2,12
TGTGCCAGCAGCCTACAGGGGTCGAATGGCTACACCTTC,CASSLQGSNGYTF,TRBV7-9,TRBD1,.,TRBJ1-2,13
TGTGCCAGCGGAGGCGCCGCGATGGAGACCCAGTACTTC,CASGGAAMETQYF,TRBV5-4,.,few,TRBJ2-5,13
TGTGCCAGCAGCTTAGGACTAGCGGGAGCTTTTGATCAGTTCTTC,CASSLGLAGAFDQFF,TRBV3-1,TRBD2,.,TRBJ2-1,15
TGCGCCAGCAGCAGGGACAGGGGAGAAACTGAAGCTTTCTTT,CASSRDRGETEAFF,TRBV5-1,TRBD1,.,TRBJ1-1,14
TGTGCCAGCAGCTTAAAGCCCAGAGCTTACGAGCAGTACTTC,CASSLKPRAYEQYF,TRBV7-6,.,few,TRBJ2-7,14
TGTGCCAGCAGCTTAGAGGGAGCTAGCACCGGGGAGCTGTTTTTT,CASSLEGASTGELFF,TRBV11-3,.,many,TRBJ2-2,15
TGTGCCAGCAGCTTGGGGTCAATAGCGAACACTGAAGCTTTCTTT,CASSLGSIANTEAFF,TRBV7-6,.,many,TRBJ1-1,15
TGTGCCAGCTCTATGGGCAGGGAGACTAATCAGCCCCAGCATTTT,CASSMGRETNQPQHF,TRBV18,.,many,TRBJ1-5,15
TGTGCCAGTAGTATAGGGCAGACCAATCAGCCCCAGCATTTT,CASSIGQTNQPQHF,TRBV19,.,.,TRBJ1-5,14
TGTGCCAGCAGACCCAATGAAAAACTGTTTTTT,CASRPNEKLFF,TRBV2,.,.,TRBJ1-4,11
TGCAGCGTCTCGAGGTCAGGGGGGAGCGAGCAGTACTTC,CSVSRSGGSEQYF,TRBV29-1,.,.,TRBJ2-7,13
TGTGCCAGCAGTGAGGGATCCTATCAGCCCCAGCATTTT,CASSEGSYQPQHF,TRBV2,.,many,TRBJ1-5,13
TGTGCCAGCGTAGAGGGACTGAACTATGGCTACACCTTC,CASVEGLNYGYTF,TRBV28,.,few,TRBJ1-2,13
TGTGCCAGCAGCGCCGGGGACGGTGGGATAGCTAACTATGGCTACACCTTC,CASSAGDGGIANYGYTF,TRBV2,.,many,TRBJ1-2,17
TGTGCCACCAGTGTAGGGCTACCTCCCTACGAGCAGTACTTC,CATSVGLPPYEQYF,TRBV24-1,.,many,TRBJ2-7,14
TGTGCCAGCAGTTCCCCGGGTCGGGGGGACGACGGCTACACCTTC,CASSSPGRGDDGYTF,TRBV6-2/TRBV6-3,.,few,TRBJ1-2,15
TGTGCCAGCAGCTTTAGCGGGACAGGGAGGACTGAAGCTTTCTTT,CASSFSGTGRTEAFF,TRBV7-9,TRBD1,.,TRBJ1-1,15
TGTGCCAGCAGCCGCCAGGGAAACACCATATATTTT,CASSRQGNTIYF,TRBV9,.,few,TRBJ1-3,12
TGTGCCAGCAGCTTAGGCGCGGGAGCAGAGGCCAGTGGTGTCACAGATACGCAGTATTTT,CASSLGAGAEASGVTDTQYF,TRBV2,TRBD2,.,TRBJ2-3,20
TGTGCCAGCAGTTACGCGGGGGGAAGCGAGCAGTACTTC,CASSYAGGSEQYF,TRBV6-9,TRBD2,.,TRBJ2-7,13
TGTGCCAGCAGCTTAGAGTTCAATTTGGGCAATACCAACGTCCTGACTTTC,CASSLEFNLGNTNVLTF,TRBV11-2,.,.,TRBJ2-6,17
TGTGCCAGCAGCTTAAACACCGGGACAGGGGGCGGTGATAGAGCTTTCTTT,CASSLNTGTGGGDRAFF,TRBV7-9,TRBD1,.,TRBJ1-1,17
TGTGCCAGCAGTGAAGTTCAGGGCTACGAGCAGTACTTC,CASSEVQGYEQYF,TRBV2,.,many,TRBJ2-7,13
TGCAGTGCTAGAGAGGGGCTAGCGGGGTACGGGGAGACCCAGTACTTC,CSAREGLAGYGETQYF,TRBV20-1,TRBD2,.,TRBJ2-5,16